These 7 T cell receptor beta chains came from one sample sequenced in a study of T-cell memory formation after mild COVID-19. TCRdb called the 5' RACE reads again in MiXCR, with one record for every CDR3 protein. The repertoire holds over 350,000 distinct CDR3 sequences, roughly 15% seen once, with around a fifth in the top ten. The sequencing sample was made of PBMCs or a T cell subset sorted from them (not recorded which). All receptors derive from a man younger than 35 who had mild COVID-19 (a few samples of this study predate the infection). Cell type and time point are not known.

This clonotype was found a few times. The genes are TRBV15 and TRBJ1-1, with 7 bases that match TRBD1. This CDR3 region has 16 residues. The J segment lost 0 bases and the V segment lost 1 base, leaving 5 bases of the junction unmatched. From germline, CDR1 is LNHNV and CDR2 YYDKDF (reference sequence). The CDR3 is CATSRGRQGVNTEAFF. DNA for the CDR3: TGTGCCACCAGCAGAGGAAGACAGGGAGTGAACACTGAAGCTTTCTTT.

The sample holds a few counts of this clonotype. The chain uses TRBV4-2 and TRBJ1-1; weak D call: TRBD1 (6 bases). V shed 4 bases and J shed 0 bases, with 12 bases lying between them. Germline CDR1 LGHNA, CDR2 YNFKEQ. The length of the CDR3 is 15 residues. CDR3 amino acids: CASSPRGGMNTEAFF. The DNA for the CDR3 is TGTGCCAGCAGCCCTAGAGGGGGGATGAACACTGAAGCTTTCTTT.

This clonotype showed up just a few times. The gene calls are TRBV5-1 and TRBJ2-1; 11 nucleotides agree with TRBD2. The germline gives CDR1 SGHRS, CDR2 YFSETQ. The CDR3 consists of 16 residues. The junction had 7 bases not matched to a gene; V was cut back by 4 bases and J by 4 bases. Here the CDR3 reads CASSRTTSGAYNEQFF. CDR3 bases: TGCGCCAGCAGCCGGACGACTAGCGGGGCTTACAATGAGCAGTTCTTC.

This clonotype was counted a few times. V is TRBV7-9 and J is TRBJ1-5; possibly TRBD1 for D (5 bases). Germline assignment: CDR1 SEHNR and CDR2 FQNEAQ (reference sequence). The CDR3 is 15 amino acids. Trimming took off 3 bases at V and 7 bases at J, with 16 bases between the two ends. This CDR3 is CASSFTGPTEQPQHF. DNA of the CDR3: TGTGCCAGCAGCTTCACGGGACCTACGGAGCAGCCCCAGCATTTT. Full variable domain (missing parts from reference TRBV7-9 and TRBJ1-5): DTGVSQNPRHKITKRGQNVTFRCDPISEHNRLYWYRQTLGQGPEFLTYFQNEAQLEKSRLLSDRFSAERPKGSFSTLEIQRTEQGDSAMYLCASSFTGPTEQPQHFGDGTRLSIL.

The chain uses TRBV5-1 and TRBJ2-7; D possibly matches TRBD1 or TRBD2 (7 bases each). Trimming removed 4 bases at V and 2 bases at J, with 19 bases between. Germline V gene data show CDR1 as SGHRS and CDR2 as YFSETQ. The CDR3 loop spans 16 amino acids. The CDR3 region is CASSREGVGQAYEQYF. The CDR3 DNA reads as TGCGCCAGCAGCAGGGAGGGAGTTGGACAGGCCTACGAGCAGTACTTC.

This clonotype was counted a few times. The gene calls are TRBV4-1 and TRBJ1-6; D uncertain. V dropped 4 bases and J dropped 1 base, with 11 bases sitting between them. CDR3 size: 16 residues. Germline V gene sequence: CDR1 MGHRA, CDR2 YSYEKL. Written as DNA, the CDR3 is TGCGCCAGCAGCCCGCGGGAGACTTCCTATAATTCACCCCTCCACTTT. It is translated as CASSPRETSYNSPLHF.

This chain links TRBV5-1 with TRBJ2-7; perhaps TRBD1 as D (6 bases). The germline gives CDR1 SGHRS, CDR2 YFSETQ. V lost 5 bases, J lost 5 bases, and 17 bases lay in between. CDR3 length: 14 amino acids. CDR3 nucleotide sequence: TGCGCCAGCAGTTCACAGGGCCCGAGAGACGAGCAGTACTTC. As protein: CASSSQGPRDEQYF.